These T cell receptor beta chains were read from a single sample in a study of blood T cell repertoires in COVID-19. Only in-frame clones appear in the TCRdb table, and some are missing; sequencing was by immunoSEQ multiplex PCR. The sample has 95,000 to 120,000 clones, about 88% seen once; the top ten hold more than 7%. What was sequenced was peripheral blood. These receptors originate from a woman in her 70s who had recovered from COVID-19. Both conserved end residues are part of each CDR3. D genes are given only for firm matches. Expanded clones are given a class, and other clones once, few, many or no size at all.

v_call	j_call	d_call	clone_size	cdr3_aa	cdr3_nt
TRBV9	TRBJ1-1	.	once	CASSPDKNTEAFF	TGTGCCAGCAGCCCGGACAAAAACACTGAAGCTTTCTTT
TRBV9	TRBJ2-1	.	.	CASSVVGGSYNEQFF	TGTGCCAGCAGCGTAGTCGGGGGCTCCTACAATGAGCAGTTCTTC
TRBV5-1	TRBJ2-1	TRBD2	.	CASSSGLAENEQFF	TGCGCCAGCAGCTCGGGACTAGCGGAGAATGAGCAGTTCTTC
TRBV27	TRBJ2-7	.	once	CASSPHIIYEQYF	TGTGCCAGCAGCCCTCACATTATTTACGAGCAGTACTTC
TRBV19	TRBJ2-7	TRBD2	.	CASSIVPSGEQYF	TGTGCCAGTAGTATAGTTCCTAGCGGAGAGCAGTACTTC
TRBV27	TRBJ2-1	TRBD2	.	CASSWGGNEQFF	TGTGCCAGCAGTTGGGGAGGGAATGAGCAGTTCTTC
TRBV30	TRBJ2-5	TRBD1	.	CASLQGQETQYF	TGTGCCTCCTTACAGGGGCAAGAGACCCAGTACTTC
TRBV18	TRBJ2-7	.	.	CASSPPYLSYEQYF	TGTGCCAGCTCACCTCCTTATCTCTCCTACGAGCAGTACTTC
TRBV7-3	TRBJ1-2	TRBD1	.	CASSFRQGAGYTF	TGTGCCAGCAGCTTCCGACAGGGGGCTGGCTACACCTTC
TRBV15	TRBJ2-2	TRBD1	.	CATSRAKGQGVTGELFF	TGTGCCACCAGCAGAGCTAAAGGACAGGGGGTTACCGGGGAGCTGTTTTTT
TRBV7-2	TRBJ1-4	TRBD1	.	CASTLDRAREKLFF	TGTGCCAGCACCCTAGACAGGGCAAGGGAAAAACTGTTTTTT
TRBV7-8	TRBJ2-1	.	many	CASSQGFRGSNEQFF	TGTGCCAGCAGCCAGGGGTTTAGGGGTAGCAATGAGCAGTTCTTC
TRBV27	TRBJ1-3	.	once	CASRAGAGNTIYF	TGTGCCAGCAGAGCAGGCGCCGGAAACACCATATATTTT
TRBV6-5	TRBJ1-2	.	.	CASSSGVPLYGYTF	TGTGCCAGCAGCTCCGGGGTTCCCCTCTATGGCTACACCTTC
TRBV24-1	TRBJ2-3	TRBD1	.	CATPRGQGGTDTQYF	TGTGCCACCCCACGGGGACAGGGAGGCACAGATACGCAGTATTTT
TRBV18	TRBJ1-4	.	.	CASSPGLTNEKLFF	TGTGCCAGCTCACCGGGCCTGACGAATGAAAAACTGTTTTTT
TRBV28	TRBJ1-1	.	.	CASSLWGGFRSRYGKTEAFF	TGTGCCAGCAGTTTATGGGGGGGATTTAGGTCGAGATACGGGAAGACTGAAGCTTTCTTT
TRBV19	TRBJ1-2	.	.	CASRERGSGGYTF	TGTGCCAGCCGCGAGCGAGGCTCTGGGGGCTACACCTTC
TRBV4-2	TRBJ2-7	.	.	CASSQGGSGMGYEQYF	TGTGCCAGCAGCCAAGGTGGGTCGGGGATGGGGTACGAGCAGTACTTC
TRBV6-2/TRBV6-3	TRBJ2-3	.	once	CASSYFAISTDTQYF	TGTGCCAGCAGTTACTTTGCGATCAGCACAGATACGCAGTATTTT
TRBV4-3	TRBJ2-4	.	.	CASSQEGGGEEDIQYF	TGCGCCAGCAGCCAAGAAGGAGGGGGCGAAGAGGACATTCAGTACTTC
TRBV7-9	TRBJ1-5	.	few	CASSLGQAQPQHF	TGTGCCAGCAGCTTAGGGCAGGCTCAGCCCCAGCATTTT
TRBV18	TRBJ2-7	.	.	CASSPRGSSRHEQYF	TGTGCCAGCTCCCCCCGCGGCTCCTCAAGGCACGAGCAGTACTTC
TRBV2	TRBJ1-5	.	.	CASRANQPQHF	TGTGCCAGCAGGGCTAATCAGCCCCAGCATTTT
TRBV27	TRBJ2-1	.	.	CASSPRSPGRSYNEQFF	TGTGCCAGCAGTCCACGCAGCCCGGGTCGTTCCTACAATGAGCAGTTCTTC
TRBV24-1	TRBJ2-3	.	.	CATSDWRRSDTQYF	TGTGCCACCAGTGATTGGCGGAGGTCAGATACGCAGTATTTT
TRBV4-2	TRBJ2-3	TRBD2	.	CASSQGLAGATDTQYF	TGTGCCAGCAGCCAAGGGCTAGCGGGGGCCACAGATACGCAGTATTTT
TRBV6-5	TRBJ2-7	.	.	CARGHPGRSYEQYF	TGTGCCAGAGGACATCCTGGACGGTCATACGAGCAGTACTTC
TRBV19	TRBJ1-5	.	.	CASSIEGGNQPQHF	TGTGCCAGTAGTATAGAGGGAGGCAATCAGCCCCAGCATTTT
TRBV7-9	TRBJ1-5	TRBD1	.	CASSPTGVMAQPQHF	TGTGCCAGCAGCCCTACAGGGGTGATGGCTCAGCCCCAGCATTTT
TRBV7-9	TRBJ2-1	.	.	CASSETGSYNEQFF	TGTGCCAGCAGCGAGACAGGCTCCTACAATGAGCAGTTCTTC